What follows describes a single TCR beta chain. The CDR3 loop spans 15 amino acids. Trimming took off 4 bases at V and 6 bases at J, with 19 bases between the two ends. Germline V lookup: CDR1 SGDLS, CDR2 YYNGEE. TCRdb reprocessed the RACE reads via MiXCR and lists one record per CDR3 protein. This table has 130,000 or so distinct CDR3 sequences, approximately 9.5% appearing once. Noted time point: healthy volunteer bleed at 2 weeks. The total RNA was obtained from whole blood that was not fractionated. This sample is drawn from a study of human T cells and chemical hapten exposure. Sequencing was carried out using whole blood. This TCR derives from a male donor in good health. Some clones in this sample may be carry-over from other donors' samples. This sequence joins TRBV9 and TRBJ1-2; D remains ambiguous. For the CDR3, the DNA is TGTGCCAGCAGCCCCCAGGACTCGAGTTACGATGGCTACACCTTC. Translating gives CASSPQDSSYDGYTF.